The T cell receptor (beta chain) described here comes from a study of T cell responses to AZD1222 COVID-19 vaccine. On this clone itself: Its antigen is undetermined.

Study observations and caveats: Researchers took repertoire samples only after the peak T cell response had come.

Profiled with immunoSEQ multiplex PCR; TCRdb holds only in-frame clones, not every one. Of over 75,000 clones in the sample, more than 75% were seen once. Trimming removed 5 bases from V and 2 bases from J; junction bases left unmatched: 6. Per the germline V gene, CDR1 is MNHEY and CDR2 is SVGAGI. CDR3 length equals 15 residues. The material was peripheral blood, obtained on day 0 of AZD1222 vaccination. This clonotype was sampled from an adult in good health. This chain joins TRBV6-5 and TRBJ1-2; 9 bases line up with TRBD1. CDR3 nucleotide sequence: TGTGCCAGCAGTCAGGTTGGGACAGGGAACTATGGCTACACCTTC. It translates to CASSQVGTGNYGYTF.